This TCR beta chain derives from a study of blood T cells in healthy people across ages. The CDR3 runs 12 residues. Germline CDR1 reads SGHRS; CDR2 reads YFSETQ. Trimming removed 6 bases at V and 3 bases at J, with 7 bases between. This clonotype was seen more than once but under ten times. A J-beta primer mix and a sample-barcoded 5' primer were used in a second PCR of about 7 to 12 cycles. Using its own MiXCR run on the 5' RACE reads, TCRdb lists one record per CDR3 protein. The sample consists of around 1.5 million distinct CDR3 sequences, 55% to 75% of them appearing once. J is TRBJ2-1 and V is TRBV5-1; D is uncertain. The sequence came from a man aged 18 to 29 in good health. The sequencing sample was made of blood. The CDR3, as DNA: TGCGCCAGCAAAGGGAACTACAATGAGCAGTTCTTC. This sequence encodes CASKGNYNEQFF.